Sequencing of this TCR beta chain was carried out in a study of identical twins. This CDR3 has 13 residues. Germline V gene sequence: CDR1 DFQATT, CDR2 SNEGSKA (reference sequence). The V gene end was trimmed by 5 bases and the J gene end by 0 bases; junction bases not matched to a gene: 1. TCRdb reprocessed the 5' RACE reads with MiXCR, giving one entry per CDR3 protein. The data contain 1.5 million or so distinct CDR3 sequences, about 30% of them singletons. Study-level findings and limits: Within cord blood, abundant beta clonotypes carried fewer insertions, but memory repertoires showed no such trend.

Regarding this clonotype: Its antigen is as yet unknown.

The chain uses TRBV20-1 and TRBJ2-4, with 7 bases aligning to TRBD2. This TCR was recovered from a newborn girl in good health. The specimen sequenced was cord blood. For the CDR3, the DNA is TGCAGTGCTGGGGGGGTAGCCAAAAACATTCAGTACTTC. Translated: CSAGGVAKNIQYF.